This T cell receptor beta chain was recovered during a study of blood T cell repertoires in COVID-19. Study background: Collection of acute and convalescent COVID-19 samples took place in the United States, Italy and Spain. Sample material is recorded as cDNA or gDNA derived from T cells, B-cell-depleted T cells, or PBMCs.

As handled by the study authors: By means of reference gene primer amplification, nucleated cell counts were estimated. Clones were read by immunoSEQ multiplex PCR, and TCRdb kept only the in-frame ones, dropping some. The V and J calls and clone size come from that table; D and trimming were worked out from the DNA. Of tens of thousands of clones listed, around 81% are singletons. This sequence originates from an elderly man with acute or convalescent COVID-19. Material for sequencing was peripheral blood.

CDR3 loop: CASSYSNRNEQFF. The CDR3 DNA follows: TGTGCCAGCAGTTACTCGAACCGGAATGAGCAGTTCTTC. The V call is TRBV6-5, the J call TRBJ2-1; unclear D gene. The CDR3 is made up of 13 amino acids. Germline loops: CDR1 MNHEY, CDR2 SVGAGI. The ends were cut back, 0 bases at V and 7 bases at J, with 7 bases in the middle.